A single sample gave rise to the 8 T cell receptor beta chains below, sequenced in a study of blood T cell repertoires in COVID-19. Some clones are missing from TCRdb's copy, which holds only in-frame ones; the method was immunoSEQ multiplex PCR. Here the sample spans around 150,000 clones, around 74% being singletons. The specimen sequenced was peripheral blood. These receptor sequences come from a woman older than 75 with acute or convalescent COVID-19.

The chain combines TRBV15 with TRBJ2-5; 11 bases agree with TRBD1. The CDR3 loop spans 15 amino acids. From germline, CDR1 is LNHNV and CDR2 YYDKDF (reference sequence). Unmatched junction bases numbered 4, after V lost 3 bases and J lost 4 bases. In DNA, the CDR3 is TGTGCCACCAGCAGGCGGACAGGGGGCGTAGAGACCCAGTACTTC. It encodes CATSRRTGGVETQYF.

The chain uses TRBV3-1 (or the pseudogene TRBV3-2) and TRBJ1-1; the D is unclear. The CDR3 loop spans 13 amino acids. The germline V gene encodes CDR1 LGHDT and CDR2 YNNKEL (reference sequence). Trimming stripped 4 bases from V and 5 bases from J, with 11 bases between. The CDR3 reads CASSPRAQTEAFF. The DNA of the CDR3 is TGTGCCAGCAGCCCCCGAGCGCAGACTGAAGCTTTCTTT.

This clone occurred once. This sequence joins TRBV25-1 and TRBJ2-7; maybe TRBD2 (6 bases). Germline V gene data show CDR1 as MGHDK and CDR2 as SYGVNS. There are 12 residues in the CDR3. Trimming shortened V by 4 bases and J by 4 bases, and 8 bases separated the two germline ends. The CDR3 nucleotides are TGTGCCAGCAGTGGGGCGGGATACGAGCAGTACTTC. Translated, it gives CASSGAGYEQYF.

The chain recombines TRBV12-3 or TRBV12-4 with TRBJ1-4; D not certain. The V end lost 6 bases, the J end lost 7 bases, and 9 bases lay between the germline ends. CDR3 size: 12 residues. The CDR3 sequence: CASSPRAEKLFF. CDR3 sequence (DNA): TGTGCCAGCAGCCCCCGCGCTGAAAAACTGTTTTTT.

This sequence joins TRBV12-3 or TRBV12-4 and TRBJ2-1; tentative D call: TRBD2 (5 bases). This CDR3 is built from 11 residues. V lost 6 bases and J 8 bases, leaving 8 bases between the germline ends. CDR3 loop: CASSFSDEQFF. The CDR3 region has the DNA TGTGCCAGCAGCTTTAGCGATGAGCAGTTCTTC.

The chain couples TRBV10-3 to TRBJ1-5; tentatively, D is TRBD1 (5 bases). The CDR3 has 15 residues. Germline CDR1 and CDR2: ENHRY and SYGVKD. V dropped 0 bases and J dropped 11 bases, with 17 bases sitting between them. The CDR3 reads CAISESKEGLGAQHF. In DNA, the CDR3 is TGTGCCATCAGTGAGTCGAAAGAGGGACTTGGAGCCCAGCATTTT.

The gene calls are TRBV3-1 (or the pseudogene TRBV3-2) and TRBJ1-2; perhaps TRBD1 as D (6 bases). This CDR3 has 16 residues. CDR1 is LGHDT and CDR2 is YNNKEL in the germline V gene (reference sequence). V was pared by 0 bases and J by 5 bases, with 16 bases between. In nucleotides, the CDR3 is TGTGCCAGCAGCCAAGATTCAGGGGCAGTTGGGTATGGCTACACCTTC. Its protein is CASSQDSGAVGYGYTF.

J is TRBJ1-2 and V is TRBV12-3 or TRBV12-4, with D possibly being TRBD1 (6 bases). The CDR3 runs to 13 residues. With 5 bases removed from V and 10 bases from J, the gap between germline ends came to 17 bases. The CDR3 nucleotides are TGTGCCAGCAGTCCCCGGGACACCAAAAACTACACCTTC. Its protein product is CASSPRDTKNYTF.